The present entry profiles one T cell receptor beta chain with its context. This table comes from immunoSEQ multiplex PCR, and its TCRdb copy is limited to in-frame clones, with some not included. The table records about 380,000 clones, approximately 95% of them present only once. This sample is drawn from a study of shared T cell receptors in the human thymus. Germline CDR1 SGHTA, CDR2 FQGNSA. V shed 10 bases and J shed 7 bases, with 19 bases lying between them. There are 13 residues in the CDR3. This TCR came from a human donor. Sequencing was carried out using thymocytes. The chain has TRBV7-2 and TRBJ2-5; D may correspond to TRBD1 or TRBD2 (5 bases each). The CDR3 bases are TGTGCCACAAGGACCAGGGCCGAGGGGACCCAGTACTTC. Protein product: CATRTRAEGTQYF.